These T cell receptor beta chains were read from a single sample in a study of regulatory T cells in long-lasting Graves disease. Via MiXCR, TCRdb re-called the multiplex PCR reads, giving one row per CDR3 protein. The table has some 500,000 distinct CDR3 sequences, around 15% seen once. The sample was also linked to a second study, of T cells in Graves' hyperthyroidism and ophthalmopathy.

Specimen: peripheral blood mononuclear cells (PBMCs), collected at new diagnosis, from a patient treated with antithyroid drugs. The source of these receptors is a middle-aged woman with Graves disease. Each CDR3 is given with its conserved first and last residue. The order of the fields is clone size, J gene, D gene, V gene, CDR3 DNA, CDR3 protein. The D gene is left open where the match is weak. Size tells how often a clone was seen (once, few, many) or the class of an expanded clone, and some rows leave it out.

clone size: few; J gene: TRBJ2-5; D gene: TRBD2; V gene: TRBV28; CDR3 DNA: TGTGCCAGCAGTTTAATAGCGGGGGGGCCCCAAGAGACCCAGTACTTC; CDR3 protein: CASSLIAGGPQETQYF
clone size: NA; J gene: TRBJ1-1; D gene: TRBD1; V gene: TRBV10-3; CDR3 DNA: TGTGCCATCAGCACAGGGGCCAGAAACACTGAAGCTTTCTTT; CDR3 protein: CAISTGARNTEAFF
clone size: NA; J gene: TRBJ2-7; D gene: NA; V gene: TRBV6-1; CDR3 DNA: TGTGCCAGCACCACTCCGTCTTGGGGCGAGCAGTACTTC; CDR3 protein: CASTTPSWGEQYF
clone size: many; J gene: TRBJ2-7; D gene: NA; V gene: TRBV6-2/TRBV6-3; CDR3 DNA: TGTGCCAGCAGTTACTCGCGCATCTCCGAGCAGTACTTC; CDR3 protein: CASSYSRISEQYF
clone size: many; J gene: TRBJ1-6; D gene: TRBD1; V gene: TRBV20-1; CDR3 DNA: TGCAGTGCTCCCGGACAGGGGGCGAGCTCCTATAATTCACCCCTCCACTTT; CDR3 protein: CSAPGQGASSYNSPLHF
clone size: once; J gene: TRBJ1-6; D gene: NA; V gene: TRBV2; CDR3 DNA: TGTGCCAGCAGTGAATTAGGACAGATCTCCTATAATTCACCCCTCCACTTT; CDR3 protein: CASSELGQISYNSPLHF
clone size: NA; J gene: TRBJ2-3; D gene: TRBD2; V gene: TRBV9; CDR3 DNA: TGTGCCAGCAGCGGCCTAGCGGGGGGGGTAGATACGCAGTATTTT; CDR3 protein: CASSGLAGGVDTQYF
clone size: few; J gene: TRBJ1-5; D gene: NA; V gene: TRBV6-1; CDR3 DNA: TGTGCCAGCAGTGAATGGGGAAGCAATCAGCCCCAGCATTTT; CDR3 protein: CASSEWGSNQPQHF
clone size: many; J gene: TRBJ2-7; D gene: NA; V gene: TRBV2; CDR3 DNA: TGTGCCATCCCCGTTGGAGGGAATGACTACGAGCAGTACTTC; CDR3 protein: CAIPVGGNDYEQYF
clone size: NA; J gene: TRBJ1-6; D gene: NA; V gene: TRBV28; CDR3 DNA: TGTGCCAGCAGCTTGATGGTGGGCTCACCCCTCCACTTT; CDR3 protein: CASSLMVGSPLHF
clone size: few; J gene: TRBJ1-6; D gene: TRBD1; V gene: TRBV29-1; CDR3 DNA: TGCAGCGTTTCGACAGGGGCGAGTTCACCCCTCCACTTT; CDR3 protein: CSVSTGASSPLHF
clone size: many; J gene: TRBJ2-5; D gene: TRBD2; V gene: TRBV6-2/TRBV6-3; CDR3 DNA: TGTGCCAGCAGTGGCGGACTAGCGGGGCTCCAAGAGACCCAGTACTTC; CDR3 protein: CASSGGLAGLQETQYF
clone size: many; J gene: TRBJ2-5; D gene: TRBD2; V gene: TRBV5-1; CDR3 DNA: TGTGCCAGCAGCCAAGGGACTAGCGGCGAAGAGACCCAGTACTTC; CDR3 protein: CASSQGTSGEETQYF
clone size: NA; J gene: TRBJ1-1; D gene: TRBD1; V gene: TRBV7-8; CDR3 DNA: TGTGCCAGCAGCTTAGTTGAGGGGGCGAGCACTGAAGCTTTCTTT; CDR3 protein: CASSLVEGASTEAFF
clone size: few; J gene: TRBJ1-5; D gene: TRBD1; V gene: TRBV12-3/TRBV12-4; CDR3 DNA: TGTGCCAGCAGTCTAACAGGGACAGGACAGCCCCAGCATTTT; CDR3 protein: CASSLTGTGQPQHF
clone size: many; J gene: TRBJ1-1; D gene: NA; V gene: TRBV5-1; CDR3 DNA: TGTGCCAGCAGCTTTCGGGGCGGAAACACTGAAGCTTTCTTT; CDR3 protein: CASSFRGGNTEAFF
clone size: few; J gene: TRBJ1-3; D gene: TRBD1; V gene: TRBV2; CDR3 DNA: TGTGCCAACAAACAGGGGGAAGGAAACACCATATATTTT; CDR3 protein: CANKQGEGNTIYF
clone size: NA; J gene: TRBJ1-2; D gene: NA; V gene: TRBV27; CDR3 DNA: TGTGCCAGCAGTTTATCGATCTGGGGGGGCTACACCTTC; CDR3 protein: CASSLSIWGGYTF
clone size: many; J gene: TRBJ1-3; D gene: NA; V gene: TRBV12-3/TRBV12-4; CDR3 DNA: TGTGCCAGCAGACGGACGGCCTCTGGAAACACCATATATTTT; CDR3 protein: CASRRTASGNTIYF
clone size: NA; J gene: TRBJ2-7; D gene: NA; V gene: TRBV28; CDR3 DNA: TGTGCCAGCGAACCCGGGCAGGGAATCGCCGAGCAGTACTTC; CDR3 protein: CASEPGQGIAEQYF
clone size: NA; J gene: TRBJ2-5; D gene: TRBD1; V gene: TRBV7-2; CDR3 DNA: TGTGCCAGCATAGTTAACAGGGGGCGGGGGCAAGAGACCCAGTACTTC; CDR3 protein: CASIVNRGRGQETQYF
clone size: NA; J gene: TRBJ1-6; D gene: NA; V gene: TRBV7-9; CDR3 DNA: TGTGCCAGCAGCCAGAGTAAGGACAGAACGAATAATTCACCCCTCCACTTT; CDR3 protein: CASSQSKDRTNNSPLHF
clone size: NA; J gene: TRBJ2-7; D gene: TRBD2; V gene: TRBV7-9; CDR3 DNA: TGTGCCAGCAGCCTGGGACTAGCGGGGGCCGAGCAGTACTTC; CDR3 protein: CASSLGLAGAEQYF
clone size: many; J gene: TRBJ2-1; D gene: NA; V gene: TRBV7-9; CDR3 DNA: TGTGCCAGCAGCGTTGGGGTTAACTACAATGAGCAGTTCTTC; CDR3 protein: CASSVGVNYNEQFF
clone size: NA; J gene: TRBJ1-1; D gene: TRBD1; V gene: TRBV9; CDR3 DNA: TGTGCCAGCAGCGCCGGGACAGCCCTTAACACTGAAGCTTTCTTT; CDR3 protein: CASSAGTALNTEAFF
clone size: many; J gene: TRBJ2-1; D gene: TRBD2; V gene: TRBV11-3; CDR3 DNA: TGTGCCAGCATGCAGGGGACTAGCGAAAACAATGAGCAGTTCTTC; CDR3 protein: CASMQGTSENNEQFF
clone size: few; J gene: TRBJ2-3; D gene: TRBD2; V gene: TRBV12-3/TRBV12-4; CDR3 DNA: TGTGCCAGCGGGAGGGCTTCAGATACGCAGTATTTT; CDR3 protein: CASGRASDTQYF
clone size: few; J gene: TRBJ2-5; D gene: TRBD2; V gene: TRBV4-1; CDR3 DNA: TGCGCCAGCAGCTACAGACTAGCGGGGGAGGAGACCCAGTACTTC; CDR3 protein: CASSYRLAGEETQYF
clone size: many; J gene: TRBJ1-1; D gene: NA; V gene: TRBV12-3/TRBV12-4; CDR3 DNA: TGTGCCAGCAGTTTAGTCGGTGGTGACACTGAAGCTTTCTTT; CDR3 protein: CASSLVGGDTEAFF
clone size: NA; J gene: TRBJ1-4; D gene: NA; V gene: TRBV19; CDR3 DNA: TGTGCCAGTAGTATCGAAGGGCCGGCTGCAACTAATGAAAAACTGTTTTTT; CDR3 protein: CASSIEGPAATNEKLFF
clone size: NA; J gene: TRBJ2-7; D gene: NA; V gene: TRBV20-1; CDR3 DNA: TGCAGTGCTCAGAGGGGGGGCTACGAGCAGTACTTC; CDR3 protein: CSAQRGGYEQYF
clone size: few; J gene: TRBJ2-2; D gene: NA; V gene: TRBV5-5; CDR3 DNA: TGTGCCAGCAGCTTGGCTGTAGCAGCAACGAACACCGGGGAGCTGTTTTTT; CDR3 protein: CASSLAVAATNTGELFF
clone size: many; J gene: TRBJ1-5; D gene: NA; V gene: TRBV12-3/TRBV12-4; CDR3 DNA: TGTGCCAGCAGTTTCCCGGGGCCAAATCAGCCCCAGCATTTT; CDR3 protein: CASSFPGPNQPQHF
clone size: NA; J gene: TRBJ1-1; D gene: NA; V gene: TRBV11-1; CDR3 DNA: TGTGCCAGCAGCTCCAGCGGCCCACTGGCGAACACTGAAGCTTTCTTT; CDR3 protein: CASSSSGPLANTEAFF
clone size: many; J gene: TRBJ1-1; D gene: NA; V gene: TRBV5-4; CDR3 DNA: TGTGCCAGCAGCTATGAGGTCACTGAAGCTTTCTTT; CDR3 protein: CASSYEVTEAFF
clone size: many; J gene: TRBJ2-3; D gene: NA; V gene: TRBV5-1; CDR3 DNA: TGCGCCAGCAGCTTGTCTCGGGACGGGGGCAATACGCAGTATTTT; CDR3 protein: CASSLSRDGGNTQYF
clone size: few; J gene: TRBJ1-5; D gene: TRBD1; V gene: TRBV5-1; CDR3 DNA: TGCGCCAGCAGCCCGGACACAGGGGGCAATCAGCCCCAGCATTTT; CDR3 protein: CASSPDTGGNQPQHF
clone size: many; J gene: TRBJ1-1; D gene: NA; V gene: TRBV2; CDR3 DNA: TGTGCCAGCAGTTGGGACCAGGCCCATACTGAAGCTTTCTTT; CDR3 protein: CASSWDQAHTEAFF
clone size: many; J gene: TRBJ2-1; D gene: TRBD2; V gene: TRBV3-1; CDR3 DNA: TGTGCCAGCAGCCCGGGGGGGACCTCCTACAATGAGCAGTTCTTC; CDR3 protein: CASSPGGTSYNEQFF
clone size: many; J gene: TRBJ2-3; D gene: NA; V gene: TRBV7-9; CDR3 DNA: TGTGCCAGCAGCCTAGGGGCCAGTGGAGATACGCAGTATTTT; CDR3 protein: CASSLGASGDTQYF
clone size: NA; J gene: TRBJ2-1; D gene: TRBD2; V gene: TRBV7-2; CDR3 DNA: TGTGCCAGCAGCTTACTAGCGGGGGGCGATTTCTCCTACGAGCAGTTCTTC; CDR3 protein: CASSLLAGGDFSYEQFF
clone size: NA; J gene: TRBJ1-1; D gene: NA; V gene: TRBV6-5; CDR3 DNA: TGTGCCAGCAGTTATCCGGGGGGAGCCCCTGAAGCTTTCTTT; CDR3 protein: CASSYPGGAPEAFF
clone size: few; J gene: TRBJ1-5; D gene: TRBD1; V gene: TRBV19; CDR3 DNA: TGTGCCAGCCGGATGGACAGGGCTTTGGAAGGACAGCCCCAGCATTTT; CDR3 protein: CASRMDRALEGQPQHF
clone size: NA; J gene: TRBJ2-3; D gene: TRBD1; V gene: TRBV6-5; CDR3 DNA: TGTGCCAGCAGTTATGGGACAGGGGGGATCACAGATACGCAGTATTTT; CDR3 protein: CASSYGTGGITDTQYF
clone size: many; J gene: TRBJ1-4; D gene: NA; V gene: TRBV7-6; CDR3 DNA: TGTGCCAGCAGCTTTGGGCCCGTCGGGGAAAAACTGTTTTTT; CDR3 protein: CASSFGPVGEKLFF
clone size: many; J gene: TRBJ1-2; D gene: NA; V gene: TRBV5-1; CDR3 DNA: TGCGCCAGCAGCTTGGCCCCCTCAGGGACCTTTAACTATGGCTACACCTTC; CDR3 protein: CASSLAPSGTFNYGYTF
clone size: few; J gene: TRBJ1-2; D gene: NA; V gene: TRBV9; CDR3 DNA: TGTGCCAGCAGCGTAGAGGATAACTATGGCTACACCTTC; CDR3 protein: CASSVEDNYGYTF
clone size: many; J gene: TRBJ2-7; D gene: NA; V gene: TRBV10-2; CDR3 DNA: TGCGCCAGCAGTGGGGGTCGGGCCAACGAGCAGTACTTC; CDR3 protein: CASSGGRANEQYF
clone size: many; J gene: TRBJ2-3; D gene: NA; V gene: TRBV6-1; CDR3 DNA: TGTGCCAGCAACCCCCCTGGGGGTCGAGTTGCCTTGAGAGATACGCAGTATTTT; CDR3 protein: CASNPPGGRVALRDTQYF
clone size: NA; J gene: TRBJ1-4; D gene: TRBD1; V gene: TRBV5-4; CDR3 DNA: TGTGCCAGCAGCCGACAGGGCGGGAAATTAGGGGAAAAACTGTTTTTT; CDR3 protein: CASSRQGGKLGEKLFF
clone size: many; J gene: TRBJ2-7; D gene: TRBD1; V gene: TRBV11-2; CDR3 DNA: TGTGCCAGCAGGACCCGACAGGGGTCCTCCGAGCAGTACTTC; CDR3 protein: CASRTRQGSSEQYF
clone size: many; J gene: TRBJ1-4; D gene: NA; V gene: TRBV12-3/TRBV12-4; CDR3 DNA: TGTGCCAGCAGTTTAAGGTGGCAGGGCGGTGAAAAACTGTTTTTT; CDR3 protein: CASSLRWQGGEKLFF
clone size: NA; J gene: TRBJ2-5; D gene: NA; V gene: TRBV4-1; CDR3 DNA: TGCGCCAGCAGCCACTCAAGACTCGGACTCCAGGGGAGGAACACAATGCAGACCCAGTACTTC; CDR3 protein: CASSHSRLGLQGRNTMQTQYF
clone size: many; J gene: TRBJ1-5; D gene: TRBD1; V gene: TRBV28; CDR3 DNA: TGTGCCAGCAGTCTACAGGGGGTTATCGATCAGCCCCAGCATTTT; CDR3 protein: CASSLQGVIDQPQHF
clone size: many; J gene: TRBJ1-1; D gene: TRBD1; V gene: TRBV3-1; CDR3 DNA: TGTGCCAGCAGCCACACCGGGACAGGGGGAATTGAAGCTTTCTTT; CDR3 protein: CASSHTGTGGIEAFF
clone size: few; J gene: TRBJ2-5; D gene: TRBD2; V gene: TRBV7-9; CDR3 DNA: TGTGCCAGCAGCTTAACTAGCGGGAGGGAGACCCAGTACTTC; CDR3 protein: CASSLTSGRETQYF
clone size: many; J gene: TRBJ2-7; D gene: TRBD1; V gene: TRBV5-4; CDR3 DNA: TGTGCCAGCAGCTTGGCCGGACAGGGGTTTCACTACGAGCAGTACTTC; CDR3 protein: CASSLAGQGFHYEQYF